The present T cell receptor (beta chain) was sequenced within a study of blood T cell repertoires in COVID-19. Study as a whole: PBMCs, B-cell-depleted T cells, or T cells were the source of the cDNA or gDNA that made up the material.

The V end lost 0 bases, the J end lost 2 bases, and 9 bases lay between the germline ends. The CDR3 has 15 residues. Germline V gene sequence: CDR1 SGHAT, CDR2 FQNNGV. Assay: immunoSEQ multiplex PCR; the TCRdb copy retains only in-frame clones and omits some. The sample lists some 140,000 clones; roughly 80% were seen once. Recruits, aged about 18 to 95 years, lived in approximately 26 US areas. This TCR derives from a man aged 25-40 years who had recovered from COVID-19. V and J are TRBV11-2 and TRBJ2-3, with D tentatively TRBD1 (5 bases). Sequencing was done on a sample of PBMCs or T cells enriched from blood (not recorded which). The CDR3, as DNA: TGTGCCAGCAGCTTAGAGGGGCAGGTCACAGATACGCAGTATTTT. Amino acid sequence: CASSLEGQVTDTQYF.